This TCR beta chain was found in a study of identical twins. TCRdb reprocessed the 5' RACE reads with MiXCR, giving one entry per CDR3 protein. Of 450,000 to 650,000 distinct CDR3 sequences in the sample, roughly 15% were seen once. In this sample, this clonotype turned up a few times. This CDR3 is built from 18 residues. Trimming pared 5 bases from V and 2 bases from J, leaving 25 bases between. From germline, CDR1 is SGHAT and CDR2 FQDESV (reference sequence). This sample was shared with a second study, whose subject was yellow fever vaccine responses in identical twins.

The genes are TRBV11-1 and TRBJ2-7; D may be TRBD1 or TRBD2 (6 bases each). Sequencing was performed on CD4+ T cells sorted from blood. The origin of this receptor is a woman between 18 and 29 years old in good health. This chain's CDR3 is CASSPAYGGAGKTYEQYF. Written as DNA, the CDR3 is TGTGCCAGCAGCCCCGCGTACGGGGGCGCTGGGAAAACCTACGAGCAGTACTTC.